This T cell receptor (beta chain) was sequenced during a study of T cell responses to AZD1222 COVID-19 vaccine. Findings and caveats of the study: At baseline, just 6 or 7 AZD1222 recipients tested seropositive. Within unmutated variant regions lay the reported targets of nearly half of spike-specific TCRs. Most donors were white British and more were female, and clonal diversity was possibly underestimated. Spike-wide coverage was observed for vaccine-associated CD4 TCRs, with dominant responses at 160-218 and 743-854.

The length of the CDR3 is 17 residues. The table came from immunoSEQ multiplex PCR; TCRdb's copy has only in-frame clones and leaves some out. This table has about 140,000 clones, about 93% appearing once. Of note for this clone: Its target is unknown.

The specimen comprised peripheral blood, sampled on day 0 of AZD1222 vaccination. The sequence was collected from an adult in good health. The chain links TRBV21-1 to TRBJ2-1; the listed D gene, TRBD1, was not tested against the DNA. TRBV21-1 constitutes a pseudogene. CDR3 loop: CASSKALGNRSYNEQFF. CDR3 DNA sequence: TGTGCCAGCAGCAAAGCGCTTGGCAATCGCTCCTACAATGAGCAGTTCTTC.